A selection of T cell receptor beta chains follows, all from one sample in a study of T cells in Graves' hyperthyroidism and ophthalmopathy. TCRdb fed the multiplex PCR reads into MiXCR, producing one record per CDR3 protein. The sample has 600,000 to 850,000 distinct CDR3 sequences, around a sixth seen once. Sequencing was performed on blood. These TCRs come from a woman aged 45 to 65 with Graves' hyperthyroidism that later progressed to Graves' ophthalmopathy. Both conserved end residues are part of each CDR3.

cdr3_aa j_call v_call
CASSQLALNSPLHF TRBJ1-6 TRBV14
CASRGPGNQPQHF TRBJ1-5 TRBV19
CASSIDSSNQPQHF TRBJ1-5 TRBV7-9
CAWSVLVSGELFF TRBJ2-2 TRBV30
CASSAHPGANEKLFF TRBJ1-4 TRBV9
CASSLQVKGTEAFF TRBJ1-1 TRBV4-1
CAWTRQPNNYGYTF TRBJ1-2 TRBV30
CASSSPGQGAREQYF TRBJ2-7 TRBV7-9
CTLSGGWEETQYF TRBJ2-5 TRBV20-1
CASSRRGPLRETQYF TRBJ2-5 TRBV11-2
CASEGRTDTQYF TRBJ2-3 TRBV30
CASSYRTGGGNTIYF TRBJ1-3 TRBV6-5
CASSPPRERGEAQYF TRBJ2-5 TRBV6-2/TRBV6-3
CASSARGGTYNEQFF TRBJ2-1 TRBV3-1
CASSHFNTEAFF TRBJ1-1 TRBV3-1
CASKYRDGETQYF TRBJ2-5 TRBV6-1
CSVEGQSFNTEAFF TRBJ1-1 TRBV29-1